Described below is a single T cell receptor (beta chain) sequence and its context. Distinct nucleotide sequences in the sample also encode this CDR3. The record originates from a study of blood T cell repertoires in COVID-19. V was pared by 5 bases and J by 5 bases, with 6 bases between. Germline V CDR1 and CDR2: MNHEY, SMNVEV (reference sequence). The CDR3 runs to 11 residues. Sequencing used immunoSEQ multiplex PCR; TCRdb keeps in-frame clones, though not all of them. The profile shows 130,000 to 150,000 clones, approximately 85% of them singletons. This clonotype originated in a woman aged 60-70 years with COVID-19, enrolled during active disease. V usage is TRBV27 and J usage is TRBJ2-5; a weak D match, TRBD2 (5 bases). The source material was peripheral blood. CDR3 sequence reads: CASSRGETQYF. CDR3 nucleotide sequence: TGTGCCAGCAGTAGAGGGGAGACCCAGTACTTC.